A single sample gave rise to the 4 T cell receptor beta chains below, sequenced in a study of OX40 agonist ivuxolimab in advanced cancers. TCRdb keeps only in-frame clones here, not all; method: immunoSEQ multiplex PCR. In the table there are approximately 76,000 clones, more than 75% of which are singletons. This specimen was CD4+ or CD8+ T cells sorted from blood, taken in a trial of the OX40 agonist ivuxolimab. Source of these receptors: an adult with an advanced solid tumor such as melanoma, head and neck, liver or kidney cancer.

The chain recombines TRBV18 with TRBJ2-1, with no clear D. Trimming stripped 1 base from V and 2 bases from J, with 6 bases between. Germline CDR1 is KGHSH and CDR2 is LQKENI. CDR3 length: 14 residues. In DNA form, the CDR3 reads TGTGCCAGCTCACCACTTGGGACCTACAATGAGCAGTTCTTC. This encodes CASSPLGTYNEQFF.

V usage is TRBV28 and J usage is TRBJ1-5; D uncertain. The germline V gene encodes CDR1 MDHEN and CDR2 SYDVKM. V lost 2 bases and J 2 bases, leaving 10 bases between the germline ends. The CDR3 totals 15 residues. CDR3 DNA sequence: TGTGCCAGCAGTTTAAGCTTGGCAGGCAATCAGCCCCAGCATTTT. Residues: CASSLSLAGNQPQHF. Full variable domain (outside the CDR3, taken from reference TRBV28 and TRBJ1-5): DVKVTQSSRYLVKRTGEKVFLECVQDMDHENMFWYRQDPGLGLRLIYFSYDVKMKEKGDIPEGYSVSREKKERFSLILESASTNQTSMYLCASSLSLAGNQPQHFGDGTRLSIL.

CDR3 loop: CASSDVGDRGTYEQYF. The CDR3 DNA reads as TGTGCCAGCAGTGATGTTGGGGACAGGGGCACCTACGAGCAGTACTTC. The chain employs TRBV6-1 and TRBJ2-7; 10 nucleotides agree with TRBD1. There are 16 residues in the CDR3. In germline, CDR1 is MNHNS, CDR2 SASEGT. With 3 bases clipped from V and 2 bases from J, the junction kept 7 bases outside the gene matches.

The chain couples TRBV19 to TRBJ1-5; 11 nucleotides align to TRBD1. Germline V gene data show CDR1 as LNHDA and CDR2 as SQIVND (reference sequence). V was clipped by 5 bases and J by 1 base; unmatched bases: 4. The CDR3 spans 16 residues. The CDR3 region is CASSADRGHSNQPQHF. The CDR3 DNA sequence: TGTGCCAGTAGTGCGGACAGGGGGCACAGCAATCAGCCCCAGCATTTT.